Here is one T cell receptor (beta chain) with its context. Sequencing used immunoSEQ multiplex PCR; TCRdb keeps in-frame clones, though not all of them. There are about 89,000 clones in the sample; over 70% occur only once, and roughly 10% lies in the top ten. This record belongs to a study of blood T cell repertoires in COVID-19. The CDR3 has 16 residues. From germline, CDR1 is LGHNA and CDR2 YNFKEQ. Trimming pared 2 bases from V and 4 bases from J, leaving 15 bases between. This chain uses TRBV4-2 with TRBJ1-3; D is uncertain. The sequence derives from an elderly woman with acute or convalescent COVID-19. Sequencing used peripheral blood. CDR3 residues: CASSQFTTRGGNTIYF. For the CDR3, the DNA is TGTGCCAGCAGCCAATTCACAACACGCGGGGGAAACACCATATATTTT.